This TCR beta chain was recovered during a study of beta chain features in type 1 diabetes. Findings of the study overall: Moderate but significant shortening of TCRB CDR3s was recorded in all four CD4+ subsets from Type 1 diabetes patients.

For this clone: Its antigen is as yet unknown.

The authors reverse transcribed all of the isolated RNA, so sequencing captured expressed TCRB transcripts. Sequencing used immunoSEQ multiplex PCR; TCRdb keeps in-frame clones, though not all of them. The repertoire has 300,000 to 450,000 clones, roughly an eighth of them found once; the top ten carry around 0.0099%. J gave up 6 bases and V 2 bases, and 6 bases lay outside the gene matches. There are 15 residues in the CDR3. Per germline, CDR1 SNHLY and CDR2 FYNNEI. This sequence was found in a woman between 18 and 29 years old with type 1 diabetes. The chain has TRBV2 and TRBJ2-1; 8 bases are a match to TRBD2. The sample consisted of naive CD4+ T cells from blood. For the CDR3, the DNA is TGTGCCAGCAGTGAATGGAGCGGGGGCAGCAATGAGCAGTTCTTC. The encoded protein is CASSEWSGGSNEQFF.